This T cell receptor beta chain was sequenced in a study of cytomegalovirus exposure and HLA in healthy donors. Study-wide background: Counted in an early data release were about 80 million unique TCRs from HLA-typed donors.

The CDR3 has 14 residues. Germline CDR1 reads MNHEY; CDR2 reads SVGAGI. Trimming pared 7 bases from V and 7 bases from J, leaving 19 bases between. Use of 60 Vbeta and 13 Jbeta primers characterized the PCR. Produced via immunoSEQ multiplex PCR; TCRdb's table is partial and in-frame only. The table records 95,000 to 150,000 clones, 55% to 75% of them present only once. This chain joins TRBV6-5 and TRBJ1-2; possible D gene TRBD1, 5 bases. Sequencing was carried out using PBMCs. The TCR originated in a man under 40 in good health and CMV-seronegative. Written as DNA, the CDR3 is TGTGCCAGCACCTCCGGGGGGGAGGATGGTGGCTACACCTTC. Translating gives CASTSGGEDGGYTF.